Below are 18 T cell receptor beta chains sequenced from a single sample in a study of blood T cell repertoires in COVID-19. The data were produced by immunoSEQ multiplex PCR, yet TCRdb's version contains in-frame clones alone and is incomplete. The profile shows some 400,000 clones, around 87% of them singletons. The sample comprised peripheral blood. These TCRs come from a woman aged 60-70 years with COVID-19, enrolled during active disease.

The gene calls are TRBV2 and TRBJ2-2, with 8 nucleotides matching TRBD1. The CDR3 consists of 15 residues. Germline V gene data show CDR1 as SNHLY and CDR2 as FYNNEI. V lost 6 bases, J lost 6 bases, and 9 bases stayed unmatched. The CDR3 region is CASSANTGGAGELFF. Written as DNA, the CDR3 is TGTGCCAGCAGCGCTAATACAGGGGGTGCCGGGGAGCTGTTTTTT. The whole variable domain, remainder taken from reference TRBV2 and TRBJ2-2, is EPEVTQTPSHQVTQMGQEVILRCVPISNHLYFYWYRQILGQKVEFLVSFYNNEISEKSEIFDDQFSVERPDGSNFTLKIRSTKLEDSAMYFCASSANTGGAGELFFGEGSRLTVL.

V and J are TRBV2 and TRBJ1-6; 9 bases match TRBD1. The CDR3 extends over 13 amino acids. Germline CDR1 SNHLY, CDR2 FYNNEI. The J segment lost 10 bases and the V segment lost 8 bases, leaving 6 bases of the junction unmatched. The CDR3 nucleotides read TGTGCCAGCGAGGGACAGGGAAGGTCACCCCTCCACTTT. Encoded protein: CASEGQGRSPLHF.

This clone appeared a single time. V is TRBV27 and J is TRBJ2-4, with unresolved D. The V and J ends lost 8 bases and 6 bases respectively, with 8 bases between them. The CDR3 has 11 residues. The V gene's germline CDR1 is MNHEY and CDR2 SMNVEV (reference sequence). The CDR3 nucleotides are TGTGCCAGCCGCGTCGGAAACATTCAGTACTTC. Translated, it gives CASRVGNIQYF.

This sequence joins TRBV5-1 and TRBJ2-5; D is perhaps TRBD2 (7 bases). Trimming removed 3 bases from V and 5 bases from J, with 11 bases in between. There are 13 residues in the CDR3. Germline V lookup: CDR1 SGHRS, CDR2 YFSETQ. The CDR3 loop is CASSWKGGETQYF. DNA of the CDR3: TGCGCCAGCAGCTGGAAGGGGGGGGAGACCCAGTACTTC.

This clone has only one observation. The rearrangement uses TRBV19 and TRBJ1-5; 7 positions agree with TRBD1. Looked up from germline, CDR1 is LNHDA and CDR2 is SQIVND (reference sequence). V dropped 4 bases and J dropped 7; count of bases not matched to a gene: 7. The CDR3 has 14 residues. The CDR3 bases are TGTGCCAGTAGTAAATTCAGGGGGGACCAGCCCCAGCATTTT. Its translation is CASSKFRGDQPQHF.

The chain recombines TRBV3-1 (or the pseudogene TRBV3-2) with TRBJ2-3; TRBD2 agrees at 9 bases. Trimming removed 2 bases from V and 0 bases from J; junction bases left unmatched: 6. Per germline, CDR1 LGHDT and CDR2 YNNKEL (reference sequence). The CDR3 runs 17 residues. In DNA form, the CDR3 reads TGTGCCAGCAGCCAATATGAGACTAGCGGTAGCACAGATACGCAGTATTTT. This encodes CASSQYETSGSTDTQYF.

The chain combines TRBV6-5 with TRBJ1-4; 9 bases align to TRBD1. V lost 5 bases and J lost 3; bases outside the gene matches: 1. The CDR3 extends over 14 amino acids. CDR1 MNHEY and CDR2 SVGAGI come from the germline V gene. The CDR3 region has the DNA TGTGCCAGCAGTACAGGGGGCCCTAATGAAAAACTGTTTTTT. It encodes CASSTGGPNEKLFF.

The V and J genes are TRBV19 and TRBJ2-1; TRBD1 matches at 9 bases. The ends lost 7 bases at V and 8 bases at J; junction bases unmatched: 18. CDR1 and CDR2 (germline): LNHDA, SQIVND (reference sequence). The CDR3 runs to 17 residues. CDR3 sequence (DNA): TGTGCCAGTACCATGACAGGGGGAGACTACTACAATGATGAGCAGTTCTTC. Translated, it gives CASTMTGGDYYNDEQFF.

The chain uses TRBV13 and TRBJ2-2, with 9 bases matching TRBD2. Losses at the gene ends were 4 bases for V and 2 bases for J; bases not matched to a gene: 8. This CDR3 spans 17 amino acids. In germline, CDR1 is PRHDT, CDR2 FYEKMQ (reference sequence). CDR3 bases: TGTGCCAGCAGCTCACCCGGGACTAGCTTAAACACCGGGGAGCTGTTTTTT. Translating gives CASSSPGTSLNTGELFF.

This chain uses TRBV6-2 or TRBV6-3 with TRBJ2-5; 7 bases match TRBD2. Trimming took 2 bases from V and 5 from J; bases not matched to a gene: 8. The CDR3 loop spans 15 amino acids. CDR1 is MNHEY and CDR2 is SVGEGT in the germline V gene. As DNA, the CDR3 is TGTGCCAGCAGTTACGTGGGGGGGATCGGGGAGACCCAGTACTTC. Protein sequence: CASSYVGGIGETQYF.

This clone was seen more than once but under ten times. J is TRBJ2-2 and V is TRBV3-1 (or the pseudogene TRBV3-2), with TRBD1 matching 7 bases. V shed 3 bases and J 6 bases; nucleotides not matched to a gene: 7. The CDR3 loop spans 15 amino acids. Germline V lookup: CDR1 LGHDT, CDR2 YNNKEL (reference sequence). The CDR3 coding sequence is TGTGCCAGCAGCCAGAACTGGCAGGGGGCCGGGGAGCTGTTTTTT. Encoded protein: CASSQNWQGAGELFF.

The chain uses TRBV6-5 and TRBJ1-2; D is perhaps TRBD1 (6 bases). The germline CDR1 and CDR2 sequences are MNHEY and SVGAGI. The CDR3 is 13 residues long. V gave up 6 bases and J gave up 2 bases, with 10 bases separating them. The CDR3 DNA is TGTGCCAGCAGCCGAGGACAGAACTATGGCTACACCTTC. It translates to CASSRGQNYGYTF.

The genes are TRBV7-3 and TRBJ1-2; a possible D gene is TRBD1 (5 bases). Trimming pared 10 bases from V and 7 bases from J, leaving 16 bases between. Germline CDR1 SGHTA, CDR2 FQGTGA. This CDR3 is 12 amino acids long. DNA for the CDR3: TGTGCCACCCCCGGGACCGGGGGTGGCTACACCTTC. Amino acid sequence: CATPGTGGGYTF.

As for this clone: One base away lies a much larger clone, so this may be a sequencing read error. This rearrangement joins TRBV5-6 to TRBJ2-7, with 7 bases identical to TRBD1. Germline CDR1 is SGHDT and CDR2 is YYEEEE. After removal of 4 bases from V and 1 base from J, the junction contained 5 bases not matched to a gene. CDR3 length: 14 amino acids. The CDR3 is CASSPRDRSYEQYF. The CDR3 region has the DNA TGTGCCAGCAGCCCCCGGGACAGATCCTACGAGCAGTACTTC.

DNA of the CDR3: TGTGCCTGGGAAACAGGGGCCCAGGGTGGCTACACCTTC. Its translation is CAWETGAQGGYTF. This chain joins TRBV30 and TRBJ1-2; TRBD1 matches at 7 bases. CDR3 size: 13 residues. J gave up 7 bases and V 5 bases, and 10 bases lay outside the gene matches. Per germline, CDR1 GTSNPN and CDR2 SVGIG (reference sequence).

This sequence joins TRBV7-2 and TRBJ2-1, with TRBD2 matching over 8 bases. Germline loops: CDR1 SGHTA, CDR2 FQGNSA. Unmatched junction bases numbered 1, after V lost 0 bases and J lost 0 bases. The CDR3 is 16 residues long. The CDR3 region is CASSLAGTSSYNEQFF. The CDR3 DNA reads as TGTGCCAGCAGCTTAGCCGGGACTAGCTCCTACAATGAGCAGTTCTTC.

The rearrangement links TRBV6-5 to TRBJ2-7; 11 bases map to TRBD2. Germline CDR1 is MNHEY and CDR2 is SVGAGI. V lost 4 bases to trimming and J lost 4 bases; unmatched junction nucleotides: 9. This CDR3 has 16 residues. The CDR3 sequence: CASSSSRLAGPYEQYF. The CDR3 coding sequence is TGTGCCAGCAGTTCCTCACGACTAGCGGGGCCGTACGAGCAGTACTTC.

This clone was picked up a small number of times. The chain combines TRBV21-1 with TRBJ1-1. TRBV21-1 is marked as a pseudogene. CDR3 length: 14 amino acids. The CDR3 sequence is CASSRAAGDTEAFF. In DNA form, the CDR3 reads TGTGCCAGCAGTCGCGCGGCGGGGGACACTGAAGCTTTCTTT.